This TCR beta chain was recorded in a study of blood T cells in healthy people across ages. A second PCR, run for roughly 7 to 12 cycles, used a sample-barcoded 5' primer plus a J-beta primer mix. TCRdb reanalysed the 5' RACE reads using MiXCR and keeps one entry per CDR3 protein. The sample consists of almost 550,000 distinct CDR3 sequences, nearly 25% of them appearing once. This CDR3 spans 15 amino acids. Looked up from germline, CDR1 is MGHRA and CDR2 is YSYEKL. V was shortened by 0 bases and J by 4 bases, with 13 bases between the two germline ends. These data also featured in a second study, about T cells of mothers and their children.

Specimen: blood. This TCR was sampled from a boy younger than 18 in good health. This chain joins TRBV4-1 and TRBJ2-7; D might be TRBD2 (7 bases). CDR3 region: CASSQDLGGPYEQYF. DNA of the CDR3: TGCGCCAGCAGCCAAGATTTGGGGGGGCCTTACGAGCAGTACTTC.